The 19 T cell receptor beta chains presented below share a single source sample, sequenced in a study of blood T cell repertoires in COVID-19. Using immunoSEQ multiplex PCR, the repertoire was profiled, and TCRdb retains in-frame clones only, with some absent. The sample consists of some 350,000 clones, approximately 86% of them appearing once. The sequencing input was peripheral blood. The receptors were gathered from a human donor in a cohort sampled during active COVID-19.

The chain employs TRBV21-1 and TRBJ1-4; TRBD1, the table's D call, lacks a check against the DNA. TRBV21-1 is shown as a pseudogene. The CDR3 extends over 15 amino acids. CDR3 DNA: TGTGCCAGCAGCCCCCGACACCGACGTAATGAAAAACTGTTTTTT. It codes for CASSPRHRRNEKLFF.

This chain uses TRBV5-6 with TRBJ1-3; 8 bases map to TRBD1. The CDR3 contains 14 residues. Germline V gene data show CDR1 as SGHDT and CDR2 as YYEEEE. The trim removed 4 bases at V and 2 bases at J, leaving 2 bases unmatched. In DNA, the CDR3 is TGTGCCAGCAGCAGGACAGGGACTGGAAACACCATATATTTT. Translating it yields CASSRTGTGNTIYF.

This rearrangement joins TRBV4-2 to TRBJ2-5, with TRBD2 matching over 10 bases. CDR1 is LGHNA, CDR2 YNFKEQ, per germline. CDR3 length: 14 amino acids. The V and J ends lost 4 bases and 4 bases, in that order; junction bases with no gene match: 3. CDR3 amino acids: CASSRLAGGETQYF. The CDR3, as DNA: TGTGCCAGCAGCCGACTAGCGGGTGGAGAGACCCAGTACTTC.

This clone was seen a few times. This chain links TRBV4-2 with TRBJ2-5; TRBD2 matches 8 bases. This CDR3 comprises 16 residues. CDR1 is LGHNA and CDR2 is YNFKEQ in the germline V gene. Trimming removed 4 bases from V and 2 bases from J; junction bases left unmatched: 9. The CDR3 bases are TGTGCCAGCAGCCGTTCATCGGGGGGGGGACAAGAGACCCAGTACTTC. Translation gives CASSRSSGGGQETQYF.

The rearrangement uses TRBV2 and TRBJ1-2; D call uncertain. The germline V and J ends were trimmed by 4 bases and 7 bases, with 7 bases remaining between them. Germline loops: CDR1 SNHLY, CDR2 FYNNEI. The CDR3 loop spans 11 amino acids. The CDR3 DNA follows: TGTGCCAGCAGTGGGGAGGTTGGCTACACCTTC. This gives the protein CASSGEVGYTF.

The V call is TRBV6-5, the J call TRBJ1-6; a possible D gene is TRBD1 (5 bases). Germline loops: CDR1 MNHEY, CDR2 SVGAGI. V lost 7 bases, J lost 9 bases, and 13 bases lay in between. The CDR3 has 13 residues. CDR3 sequence: CASNAGHGSPLHF. DNA of the CDR3: TGTGCCAGCAATGCAGGGCATGGTTCACCCCTCCACTTT.

The chain employs TRBV5-1 and TRBJ2-3; D remains unclear. V lost 4 bases and J 4 bases, leaving 7 bases between the germline ends. The length of the CDR3 is 12 residues. CDR1 and CDR2 from the germline V gene are SGHRS and YFSETQ. The CDR3 nucleotides read TGCGCCAGCAGCCAAGCCGCAGATACGCAGTATTTT. This sequence encodes CASSQAADTQYF.

The gene calls are TRBV11-2 and TRBJ1-5, with D possibly matching TRBD1 (6 bases). This CDR3 is built from 13 residues. Germline values: CDR1 SGHAT, CDR2 FQNNGV. V shed 5 bases and J shed 4 bases, with 9 bases lying between them. The DNA of the CDR3 is TGTGCCAGCAGCCGACAGGTTAATCAGCCCCAGCATTTT. Its protein is CASSRQVNQPQHF.

This chain joins TRBV27 and TRBJ2-1, with no clear D. V was trimmed by 1 base and J by 0 bases, leaving 10 bases between them. The V gene's germline CDR1 is MNHEY and CDR2 SMNVEV (reference sequence). This CDR3 is built from 16 residues. Here the CDR3 reads CASSLFGPVSYNEQFF. CDR3 coding DNA: TGTGCCAGCAGTTTATTCGGTCCCGTCTCCTACAATGAGCAGTTCTTC.

The rearrangement links TRBV7-2 to TRBJ2-7; the match to TRBD1 covers 8 bases. J gave up 12 bases and V 5 bases, and 15 bases lay outside the gene matches. Germline V lookup: CDR1 SGHTA, CDR2 FQGNSA. The CDR3 is 14 amino acids. The CDR3 protein is CASSPSGTGGIWYF. The CDR3 nucleotides are TGTGCCAGCAGCCCCTCCGGGACAGGTGGGATATGGTACTTC.

The chain has TRBV5-1 and TRBJ2-1, with a weak D call TRBD1 (6 bases). Per germline, CDR1 SGHRS and CDR2 YFSETQ. Trimming removed 0 bases from V and 7 bases from J, with 17 bases in between. The CDR3 loop spans 16 amino acids. CDR3 in amino acids: CASSLVGRGSVNEQFF. The CDR3 coding sequence is TGCGCCAGCAGCTTGGTAGGCAGGGGATCAGTTAATGAGCAGTTCTTC.

The rearrangement joins TRBV18 to TRBJ2-3; 14 bases align to TRBD2. Germline V lookup: CDR1 KGHSH, CDR2 LQKENI. The CDR3 sequence is 16 residues long. The V gene end was trimmed by 6 bases and the J gene end by 6 bases; junction bases not matched to a gene: 8. CDR3 protein: CASSPGTSGSVDTQYF. CDR3 nucleotide sequence: TGTGCCAGCTCTCCCGGGACTAGCGGGAGTGTGGATACGCAGTATTTT.

The chain links TRBV18 to TRBJ2-7; 7 bases are a match to TRBD1. J gave up 1 base and V 3 bases, and 6 bases lay outside the gene matches. Germline CDR1 and CDR2: KGHSH and LQKENI. The CDR3 runs 15 residues. CDR3 sequence (DNA): TGTGCCAGCTCACCTGCCCAGGGGGTATCCTACGAGCAGTACTTC. It is translated as CASSPAQGVSYEQYF.

The rearrangement joins TRBV6-1 to TRBJ2-7, with D possibly being TRBD2 (6 bases). The CDR3 sequence is 14 residues long. Germline V gene data show CDR1 as MNHNS and CDR2 as SASEGT. Trimming cost V 0 bases and J 9 bases, with 15 bases left between them. CDR3 residues: CASSEAFRRGGQYF. The CDR3 DNA follows: TGTGCCAGCAGTGAAGCCTTTAGGAGGGGAGGGCAGTACTTC.

This sequence joins TRBV6-5 and TRBJ2-1, with TRBD1 matching over 8 bases. This CDR3 region has 14 residues. The germline V gene has CDR1 MNHEY and CDR2 SVGAGI. V lost 5 bases to trimming and J lost 6 bases; unmatched junction nucleotides: 6. CDR3 residues: CASSMTGEVNEQFF. CDR3 bases: TGTGCCAGCAGTATGACAGGGGAGGTCAATGAGCAGTTCTTC.

This sequence joins TRBV5-4 and TRBJ2-7; maybe TRBD2 (5 bases). This CDR3 comprises 13 residues. Germline V gives CDR1 SGHNT, CDR2 YYREEE (reference sequence). V lost 5 bases to trimming and J lost 1 base, with 10 bases between them. CDR3 sequence reads: CASSGSPSYEQYF. As DNA, the CDR3 is TGTGCCAGCAGTGGGAGTCCTTCCTACGAGCAGTACTTC.

V is TRBV7-8 and J is TRBJ1-2; D is unclear. The V and J ends lost 1 base and 3 bases respectively, with 9 bases between them. CDR1 SGHVS and CDR2 FQNEAQ come from the germline V gene. The CDR3 covers 14 residues. The CDR3 loop is CASSLGALDYGYTF. In DNA, the CDR3 is TGTGCCAGCAGCTTAGGGGCTTTGGACTATGGCTACACCTTC.

The gene calls are TRBV7-7 and TRBJ2-1, with 9 bases identical to TRBD2. The CDR3 length is 15 residues. The V gene's germline CDR1 is SSHAT and CDR2 FNYEAQ (reference sequence). With 5 bases clipped from V and 9 bases from J, the junction kept 11 bases outside the gene matches. DNA for the CDR3: TGTGCCAGCAGCCCTACCGGCGGGAGGGCAAGTGAGCAGTTCTTC. This encodes CASSPTGGRASEQFF.

As DNA, the CDR3 is TGTGCCAGTAGCAGGGGGCATTCACCCCTCCACTTT. This encodes CASSRGHSPLHF. The V and J genes are TRBV25-1 and TRBJ1-6, with 8 positions matching TRBD1. This CDR3 has 12 residues. V lost 9 bases and J lost 8; bases outside the gene matches: 3. Per the germline V gene, CDR1 is MGHDK and CDR2 is SYGVNS.